Listed below are T cell receptor beta chains from one sample, sequenced in a study of cytomegalovirus exposure and HLA in healthy donors. Profiled with immunoSEQ multiplex PCR; TCRdb holds only in-frame clones, not every one. Here the sample spans 150,000 to 180,000 clones, around 84% being singletons. The specimen was PBMCs. The receptors shown here come from a human donor in good health. The CDR3 runs from the conserved cysteine through the conserved F or W. The D gene is left open where the match is weak. Clone sizes are given selectively: once, few, many, or a class where the clone is expanded.

abundance	v_gene	d_gene	j_gene	CDR3aa	CDR3nt
.	TRBV4-3	.	TRBJ2-7	CASSQEMEVIHEQYF	TGCGCCAGCAGCCAAGAAATGGAGGTAATCCACGAGCAGTACTTC
.	TRBV7-8	TRBD1	TRBJ2-5	CASSLVKVRDRAAPYQETQYF	TGTGCCAGCAGCTTAGTCAAGGTCCGGGACAGAGCTGCCCCTTACCAAGAGACCCAGTACTTC
few	TRBV30	.	TRBJ1-3	CAWSVGGRGRGNTIYF	TGTGCCTGGAGTGTAGGGGGTAGGGGGAGAGGAAACACCATATATTTT
.	TRBV4-1	.	TRBJ1-4	CASRSRSRNNEKLFF	TGCGCCAGCCGCAGCCGGAGCAGAAATAATGAAAAACTGTTTTTT
once	TRBV19	.	TRBJ1-2	CASSIEGGGNGYTF	TGTGCCAGTAGTATAGAAGGAGGAGGCAATGGCTACACCTTC
few	TRBV6-5	.	TRBJ1-2	CASSYQTGGSYTF	TGTGCCAGCAGTTACCAAACCGGGGGTAGCTACACCTTC
.	TRBV7-9	TRBD1	TRBJ1-2	CASSPADRTIYGYTF	TGTGCCAGCAGCCCCGCGGACAGGACGATCTATGGCTACACCTTC
.	TRBV28	TRBD1	TRBJ2-7	CASSSPGQKNYEQYF	TGTGCCAGCAGTTCCCCGGGACAGAAAAACTACGAGCAGTACTTC
.	TRBV27	TRBD1	TRBJ2-1	CASSLGQSYNEQFF	TGTGCCAGCAGTCTGGGACAGTCCTACAATGAGCAGTTCTTC
.	TRBV11-2	.	TRBJ2-6	CASSFSVFGANVLTF	TGTGCCAGCAGCTTCTCTGTCTTTGGGGCCAACGTCCTGACTTTC
few	TRBV2	TRBD2	TRBJ2-5	CASSWGGSGRKTQYF	TGTGCCAGCAGTTGGGGGGGATCAGGGCGGAAGACCCAGTACTTC
once	TRBV5-4	TRBD2	TRBJ2-1	CASSYGLASSYNEQFF	TGTGCCAGCAGTTATGGACTAGCAAGCTCCTACAATGAGCAGTTCTTC
few	TRBV9	.	TRBJ1-2	CASSVYSYGYTF	TGTGCCAGCAGCGTATACAGCTATGGCTACACCTTC
.	TRBV27	.	TRBJ2-5	CASSLSRRETQYF	TGTGCCAGCAGTTTATCGCGAAGAGAGACCCAGTACTTC
.	TRBV5-4	.	TRBJ1-1	CASSSHTEAFF	TGTGCCAGCAGCTCACACACGGAAGCTTTCTTT
.	TRBV5-1	TRBD1	TRBJ1-1	CASSRTGTATNTEAFF	TGCGCCAGCAGCCGCACTGGGACAGCTACAAACACTGAAGCTTTCTTT
.	TRBV10-3	.	TRBJ2-1	CAISVFRVKDEQFF	TGTGCCATCAGTGTGTTTCGGGTCAAGGATGAGCAGTTCTTC
.	TRBV6-5	.	TRBJ1-5	CASSPVKNSNQPQHF	TGTGCCAGCAGCCCGGTAAAAAATAGCAATCAGCCCCAGCATTTT
.	TRBV28	.	TRBJ2-2	CASSFRVDTGELFF	TGTGCCAGCAGTTTTCGGGTGGACACCGGGGAGCTGTTTTTT
.	TRBV19	.	TRBJ1-5	CASSIRRTEHKPQHF	TGTGCCAGTAGTATTCGTCGGACAGAACATAAGCCCCAGCATTTT
.	TRBV7-9	.	TRBJ1-4	CASSLAEAGRATNEKLFF	TGTGCCAGCAGCTTAGCAGAGGCAGGGCGCGCAACTAATGAAAAACTGTTTTTT
.	TRBV27	.	TRBJ1-2	CASSPDMNGYTF	TGTGCCAGCAGTCCGGACATGAATGGCTACACCTTC
.	TRBV29-1	TRBD2	TRBJ2-3	CSVHGLAGATTDTQYF	TGCAGCGTCCACGGGCTAGCGGGGGCCACCACAGATACGCAGTATTTT
.	TRBV9	.	TRBJ1-3	CASAAGDSGNTIYF	TGCGCTAGTGCGGCGGGAGACTCTGGAAACACCATATATTTT
.	TRBV27	.	TRBJ2-6	CASTFSGANVLTF	TGTGCCAGCACCTTTTCTGGGGCCAACGTCCTGACTTTC
.	TRBV28	TRBD1	TRBJ1-5	CASRVTGNNQPQHF	TGTGCCAGCAGGGTGACAGGGAATAATCAGCCCCAGCATTTT
.	TRBV5-4	.	TRBJ1-2	CASSLVGTPQLGGYTF	TGTGCCAGCAGCTTGGTTGGGACACCACAATTGGGAGGCTACACCTTC
.	TRBV19	.	TRBJ2-1	CASSKGGSSSYNEQFF	TGTGCCAGTAGTAAGGGAGGTTCCAGCTCCTACAATGAGCAGTTCTTC
.	TRBV6-1	TRBD2	TRBJ2-5	CASSVTGTSSHRGTQYF	TGTGCCAGCAGTGTCACCGGGACTAGCTCCCACCGGGGGACCCAGTACTTC
.	TRBV7-6	TRBD1	TRBJ1-2	CASSLGPPRQGHGYTF	TGTGCCAGCAGCTTAGGGCCCCCGCGACAGGGACATGGCTACACCTTC
.	TRBV12-5	TRBD1	TRBJ1-2	CASGPPSTGSDYGYTF	TGTGCTAGTGGTCCCCCCTCGACAGGGAGTGACTATGGCTACACCTTC
.	TRBV7-9	TRBD1	TRBJ1-4	CASSYDRGDEKLFF	TGTGCCAGCAGCTACGACAGGGGTGATGAAAAACTGTTTTTT
.	TRBV2	TRBD2	TRBJ2-1	CASGLAGGFQQVF	TGTGCCAGCGGGCTAGCGGGAGGATTTCAGCAGGTCTTC
.	TRBV7-2	.	TRBJ2-2	CASSLDIVFTGELFF	TGTGCCAGCAGCTTAGATATAGTTTTCACCGGGGAGCTGTTTTTT
.	TRBV7-2	.	TRBJ1-4	CASSLALQDRREKLFF	TGTGCCAGCAGCTTAGCCCTGCAGGACAGAAGGGAAAAACTGTTTTTT
once	TRBV6-5	TRBD2	TRBJ2-1	CASTRLADSEQFF	TGTGCCAGCACAAGACTAGCGGACTCCGAGCAGTTCTTC
.	TRBV19	.	TRBJ1-5	CASTREGQPQHF	TGTGCCAGCACCCGAGAGGGTCAGCCCCAGCATTTT
once	TRBV15	.	TRBJ2-7	CATGAGVYEQYF	TGTGCCACCGGGGCAGGGGTCTACGAGCAGTACTTC
once	TRBV5-1	TRBD2	TRBJ2-7	CASSRASGEPYEQYF	TGCGCCAGCAGCCGGGCTAGCGGAGAACCCTACGAGCAGTACTTC
.	TRBV5-1	.	TRBJ2-2	CASSFRAGELFF	TGCGCCAGCAGCTTTCGAGCCGGGGAGCTGTTTTTT
.	TRBV18	TRBD1	TRBJ1-5	CASSPQGGQPQHF	TGTGCCAGCTCACCTCAGGGGGGTCAGCCCCAGCATTTT
.	TRBV4-1	.	TRBJ2-7	CASSLSIKEEQYF	TGCGCCAGCAGCCTATCGATAAAGGAGGAGCAGTACTTC
once	TRBV5-1	TRBD2	TRBJ2-7	CASSLVLAAGGGEQYF	TGCGCCAGCAGCTTGGTACTAGCGGCGGGAGGGGGCGAGCAGTACTTC
.	TRBV29-1	TRBD2	TRBJ2-5	CSANLAGETQYF	TGCAGCGCTAACCTAGCGGGAGAGACCCAGTACTTC
once	TRBV28	TRBD1	TRBJ2-3	CASSETGVTDTQYF	TGTGCCAGCAGTGAGACAGGGGTCACAGATACGCAGTATTTT
.	TRBV29-1	.	TRBJ2-1	CSVPPGDPHEQFF	TGCAGCGTTCCTCCGGGAGATCCACATGAGCAGTTCTTC
.	TRBV7-2	.	TRBJ2-3	CASSPPTRSTDTQYF	TGTGCCAGCAGCCCTCCGACTAGGAGCACAGATACGCAGTATTTT
.	TRBV6-1	.	TRBJ2-4	CASRGAKNIQYF	TGTGCCAGCCGAGGAGCCAAAAACATTCAGTACTTC
.	TRBV15	TRBD1	TRBJ1-5	CATSEGTGGGNQPQHF	TGTGCCACCAGCGAAGGGACAGGGGGAGGCAATCAGCCCCAGCATTTT
.	TRBV30	.	TRBJ2-1	CASKTGHNEQFF	TGTGCCTCAAAAACAGGACACAATGAGCAGTTCTTC
.	TRBV13	TRBD2	TRBJ2-5	CASSPRLAERQETQYF	TGTGCCAGCAGCCCGCGACTAGCGGAAAGACAAGAGACCCAGTACTTC
.	TRBV6-6	.	TRBJ2-5	CASSYSGGQETQYF	TGTGCCAGCAGTTACTCGGGGGGCCAAGAGACCCAGTACTTC
.	TRBV29-1	TRBD2	TRBJ2-2	CSVEKEASGGVTGELFF	TGCAGCGTTGAAAAGGAGGCTAGCGGGGGAGTCACCGGGGAGCTGTTTTTT
.	TRBV29-1	.	TRBJ2-7	CSVKAGGGPLLEQYF	TGCAGCGTGAAAGCGGGCGGCGGCCCCCTCCTCGAGCAGTACTTC
.	TRBV20-1	.	TRBJ2-3	CSYGSDTQYF	TGCAGTTACGGGTCCGATACGCAGTATTTT
.	TRBV27	.	TRBJ2-6	CASSYTSNDDRRLSGANVLTF	TGTGCCAGCAGTTACACGTCTAATGATGACAGAAGGCTCTCTGGGGCCAACGTCCTGACTTTC
.	TRBV5-4	TRBD2	TRBJ2-7	CASSLAAGPSYEQYF	TGTGCCAGCAGCTTGGCAGCGGGACCCTCCTACGAGCAGTACTTC
.	TRBV4-1	TRBD1	TRBJ1-1	CASSQDRLERGLRNTEAFF	TGCGCCAGCAGCCAAGATAGGTTGGAGAGGGGGCTGAGGAACACTGAAGCTTTCTTT
.	TRBV27	.	TRBJ2-1	CASSLRREGNEQFF	TGTGCCAGCAGTCTTCGGCGAGAGGGAAATGAGCAGTTCTTC